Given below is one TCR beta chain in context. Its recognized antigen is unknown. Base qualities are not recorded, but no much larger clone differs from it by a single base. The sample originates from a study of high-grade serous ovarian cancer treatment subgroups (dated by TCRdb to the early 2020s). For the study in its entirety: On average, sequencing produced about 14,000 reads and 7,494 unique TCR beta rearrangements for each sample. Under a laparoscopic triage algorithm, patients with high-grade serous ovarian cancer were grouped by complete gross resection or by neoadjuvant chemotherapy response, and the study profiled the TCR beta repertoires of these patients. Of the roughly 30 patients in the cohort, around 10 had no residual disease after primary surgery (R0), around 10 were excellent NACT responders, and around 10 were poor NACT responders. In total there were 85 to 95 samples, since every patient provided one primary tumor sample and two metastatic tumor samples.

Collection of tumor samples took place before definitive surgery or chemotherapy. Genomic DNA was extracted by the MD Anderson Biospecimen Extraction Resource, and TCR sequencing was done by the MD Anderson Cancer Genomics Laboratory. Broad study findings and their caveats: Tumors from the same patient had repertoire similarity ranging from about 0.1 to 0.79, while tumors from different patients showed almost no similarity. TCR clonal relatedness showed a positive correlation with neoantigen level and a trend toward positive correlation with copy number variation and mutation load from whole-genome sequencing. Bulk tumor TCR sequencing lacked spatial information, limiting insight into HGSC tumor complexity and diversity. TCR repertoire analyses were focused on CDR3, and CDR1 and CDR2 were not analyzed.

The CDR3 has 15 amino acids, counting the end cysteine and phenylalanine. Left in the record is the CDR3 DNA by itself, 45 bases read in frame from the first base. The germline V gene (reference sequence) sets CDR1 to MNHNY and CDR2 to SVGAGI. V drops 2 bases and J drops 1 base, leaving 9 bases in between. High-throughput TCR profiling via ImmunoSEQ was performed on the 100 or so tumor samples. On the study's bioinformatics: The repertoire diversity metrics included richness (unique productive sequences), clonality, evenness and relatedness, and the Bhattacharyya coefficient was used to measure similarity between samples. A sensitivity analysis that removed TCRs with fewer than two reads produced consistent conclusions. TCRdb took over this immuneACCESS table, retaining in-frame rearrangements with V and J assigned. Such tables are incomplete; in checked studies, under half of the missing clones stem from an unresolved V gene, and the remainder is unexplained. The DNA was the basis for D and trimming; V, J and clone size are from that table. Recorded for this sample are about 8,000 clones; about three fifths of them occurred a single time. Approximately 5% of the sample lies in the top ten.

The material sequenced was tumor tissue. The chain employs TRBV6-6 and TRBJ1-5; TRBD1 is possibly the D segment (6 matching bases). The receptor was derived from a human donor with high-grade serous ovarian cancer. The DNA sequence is TGTGCCAGCAGTTACCAAGACAGGAGCAATCAGCCCCAGCATTTT. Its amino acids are CASSYQDRSNQPQHF.